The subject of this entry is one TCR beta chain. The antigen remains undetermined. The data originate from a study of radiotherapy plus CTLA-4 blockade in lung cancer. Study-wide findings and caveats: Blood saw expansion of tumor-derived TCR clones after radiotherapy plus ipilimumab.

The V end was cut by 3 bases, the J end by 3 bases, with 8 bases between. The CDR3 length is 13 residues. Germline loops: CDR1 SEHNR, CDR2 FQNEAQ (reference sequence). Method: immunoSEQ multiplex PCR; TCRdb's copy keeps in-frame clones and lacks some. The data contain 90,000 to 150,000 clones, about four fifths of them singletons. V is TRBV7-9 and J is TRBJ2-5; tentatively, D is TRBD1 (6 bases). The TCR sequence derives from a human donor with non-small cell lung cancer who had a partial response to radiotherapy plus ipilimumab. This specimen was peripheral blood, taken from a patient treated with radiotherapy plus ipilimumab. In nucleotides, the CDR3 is TGTGCCAGCAGCTTTGAGGGGGAAGAGACCCAGTACTTC. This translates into CASSFEGEETQYF.